This is a list of T cell receptor beta chains from one sample in a study of identical twins. TCRdb re-called the 5' RACE reads with MiXCR, one entry per CDR3 protein. This table holds 520,000 or so distinct CDR3 sequences, less than 25% found once. This sample was also put to use in a study of T cells expressing NK-cell markers.

The sample consisted of CD4+ T cells sorted from blood. These receptors were obtained from a woman under 30 in good health. CDR3s include the opening cysteine and the closing phenylalanine or tryptophan. Fields, in order: V gene, J gene, clone size, D gene, CDR3 length, CDR3 protein, CDR3 DNA. A D gene is named only where the DNA matches it firmly. A row's size may be missing; if present it is once, few, many or a size class.

TRBV2	TRBJ2-1	.	TRBD2	15	CASRSLAGGYNEQFF	TGTGCCAGCAGAAGCCTAGCGGGGGGCTACAATGAGCAGTTCTTC
TRBV15	TRBJ2-7	few	.	15	CATSRDVSLSYEQYF	TGTGCCACCAGCAGAGACGTTTCCCTCTCCTACGAGCAGTACTTC
TRBV30	TRBJ1-1	.	.	12	CACPRRGAEAFF	TGTGCCTGCCCTCGTAGGGGCGCTGAAGCTTTCTTT
TRBV20-1	TRBJ2-7	few	.	10	CSAAAREQYF	TGCAGTGCTGCCGCTCGGGAGCAGTACTTC
TRBV27	TRBJ2-7	.	TRBD2	18	CASSPHPGGGSGRYEQYF	TGTGCCAGCAGCCCTCATCCTGGGGGTGGTAGCGGGAGGTACGAGCAGTACTTC
TRBV29-1	TRBJ1-1	few	.	12	CSVAMFTVEAFF	TGCAGCGTTGCTATGTTCACGGTGGAAGCTTTCTTT
TRBV5-1	TRBJ2-1	.	TRBD2	11	CASRLAGGQIF	TGCGCCAGCAGACTAGCGGGGGGGCAAATCTTC
TRBV7-2	TRBJ2-1	.	.	15	CASSYDVAGYNEQFF	TGTGCCAGCAGCTACGACGTTGCTGGCTACAATGAGCAGTTCTTC
TRBV19	TRBJ1-2	few	.	14	CASTGLDGVYGYTF	TGTGCCAGTACTGGTCTAGATGGTGTCTATGGCTACACCTTC
TRBV7-2	TRBJ2-1	few	.	16	CASSLFAVRGGNEQFF	TGTGCCAGCAGCTTATTCGCTGTTAGGGGTGGGAATGAGCAGTTCTTC
TRBV28	TRBJ2-1	.	.	12	CATGGWADEQFF	TGTGCCACCGGGGGATGGGCCGATGAGCAGTTCTTC
TRBV13	TRBJ2-7	few	TRBD1	14	CASSRDRWAYEQYF	TGTGCCAGCAGCCGGGACAGGTGGGCCTACGAGCAGTACTTC
TRBV11-2	TRBJ2-5	.	TRBD2	17	CASTRGTSASLGETQYF	TGTGCCAGCACCCGAGGGACTAGCGCCTCGTTGGGGGAGACCCAGTACTTC
TRBV27	TRBJ2-7	.	.	14	CASSPQDSNYEQYF	TGTGCCAGCAGTCCTCAAGACAGCAACTACGAGCAGTACTTC
TRBV12-3/TRBV12-4	TRBJ2-2	many	.	12	CASSPGSGELFF	TGTGCCAGCAGTCCAGGGTCCGGGGAGCTGTTTTTT
TRBV3-1	TRBJ2-5	few	TRBD2	16	CASSQVSGGGSKTQYF	TGTGCCAGCAGCCAAGTTAGCGGGGGGGGGTCGAAGACCCAGTACTTC
TRBV19	TRBJ1-1	few	TRBD1	12	CASGQENTEAFF	TGTGCCAGTGGACAGGAAAACACTGAAGCTTTCTTT
TRBV7-7	TRBJ2-5	.	TRBD2	13	CASLKREGETQYF	TGTGCCAGCCTCAAGCGGGAGGGAGAGACCCAGTACTTC
TRBV9	TRBJ2-4	.	TRBD2	18	CASSVGASGGPAKNIQYF	TGTGCCAGCAGCGTAGGGGCTAGCGGGGGGCCAGCCAAAAACATTCAGTACTTC
TRBV9	TRBJ2-5	.	TRBD2	16	CASSAFGLADQETQYF	TGTGCCAGCAGCGCCTTCGGACTAGCGGATCAAGAGACCCAGTACTTC
TRBV2	TRBJ1-1	.	.	14	CASTLQSGGTEAFF	TGTGCCAGCACTCTACAGAGTGGAGGAACTGAAGCTTTCTTT
TRBV7-8	TRBJ2-2	.	.	15	CASSLATSNTGELFF	TGTGCCAGCAGCTTAGCGACATCGAACACCGGGGAGCTGTTTTTT
TRBV20-1	TRBJ2-1	many	TRBD2	14	CSALSGSSYNEQFF	TGCAGTGCTCTGAGCGGGAGCTCCTACAATGAGCAGTTCTTC
TRBV27	TRBJ2-5	.	TRBD2	16	CASSFRSSGGEETQYF	TGTGCCAGCAGTTTCAGGTCTAGCGGGGGCGAGGAGACCCAGTACTTC
TRBV6-6	TRBJ2-3	.	TRBD1	12	CASSLPGQGRYF	TGTGCCAGCAGCCTCCCGGGACAGGGTCGGTATTTT
TRBV29-1	TRBJ1-4	few	.	11	CSVPTNEKLFF	TGCAGCGTTCCGACTAATGAAAAACTGTTTTTT
TRBV12-3/TRBV12-4	TRBJ2-7	.	TRBD2	14	CASSFSSGSYEQYF	TGTGCCAGCAGTTTTAGTAGCGGGAGTTACGAGCAGTACTTC
TRBV20-1	TRBJ2-5	.	TRBD2	14	CSAADPSGSGTQYF	TGCAGTGCTGCCGATCCTAGCGGGAGTGGGACCCAGTACTTC
TRBV20-1	TRBJ2-2	few	.	12	CSARQNTGELFF	TGCAGTGCTAGACAGAACACCGGGGAGCTGTTTTTT
TRBV7-2	TRBJ2-1	.	TRBD2	13	CASSGTSKVEQFF	TGTGCCAGCAGCGGGACTAGCAAGGTTGAGCAGTTCTTC
TRBV7-8	TRBJ2-7	.	.	15	CASSLKVAASYEQYF	TGTGCCAGCAGCTTAAAGGTGGCGGCCTCCTACGAGCAGTACTTC
TRBV30	TRBJ2-7	.	.	12	CALSGTNYEQYF	TGTGCCCTGTCAGGGACGAACTACGAGCAGTACTTC
TRBV12-3/TRBV12-4	TRBJ1-2	many	.	12	CASSFSGYGYTF	TGTGCCAGCAGCTTCTCGGGCTATGGCTACACCTTC
TRBV6-5	TRBJ2-5	.	TRBD1	14	CASSIDRDGKTQYF	TGTGCCAGCAGTATCGACAGGGACGGGAAGACCCAGTACTTC
TRBV29-1	TRBJ2-3	.	.	14	CSVEYGTSTDTQYF	TGCAGCGTTGAATACGGTACTAGCACAGATACGCAGTATTTT
TRBV4-3	TRBJ2-3	.	.	14	CASSQPRGEDTQYF	TGCGCCAGCAGCCAGCCACGGGGCGAGGATACGCAGTATTTT
TRBV30	TRBJ2-2	.	.	13	CAWSDGNTGELFF	TGTGCCTGGAGTGATGGGAACACCGGGGAGCTGTTTTTT
TRBV5-1	TRBJ2-3	many	TRBD2	14	CASSPGTSEDTQYF	TGCGCCAGCAGCCCTGGGACTAGCGAAGATACGCAGTATTTT
TRBV2	TRBJ2-7	many	.	11	CASTLGYEQYF	TGTGCCAGCACCCTAGGCTACGAGCAGTACTTC
TRBV5-1	TRBJ2-2	.	.	17	CASRLTPGDPNTGELFF	TGCGCCAGCAGGCTAACCCCGGGGGACCCGAACACCGGGGAGCTGTTTTTT
TRBV4-3	TRBJ2-6	few	TRBD1	19	CASSQDLPGGWAGANVLTF	TGCGCCAGCAGCCAAGATCTTCCAGGGGGCTGGGCTGGGGCCAACGTCCTGACTTTC